One sample yielded the 18 T cell receptor beta chains listed below, sequenced in a study of beta chain features in type 1 diabetes. Sequencing targeted expressed TCRB transcripts, as all isolated RNA had been reverse transcribed. This table comes from immunoSEQ multiplex PCR, and its TCRdb copy is limited to in-frame clones, with some not included. In the table there are about 620,000 clones, 15% to 17% of which are singletons. Input material: naive CD4+ T cells from blood. The receptors come from a man aged 18 to 29 in good health.

Only a few counts were recorded for this clone. Other DNA sequences within the sample encode an identical CDR3. This chain uses TRBV15 with TRBJ2-5, with unresolved D. V was shortened by 1 base and J by 4 bases, with 4 bases between the two germline ends. Germline CDR1 is LNHNV and CDR2 is YYDKDF (reference sequence). The CDR3 contains 12 residues. The CDR3 is CATSRVGETQYF. The CDR3, as DNA: TGTGCCACCAGCAGAGTTGGAGAGACCCAGTACTTC. Full variable domain (missing parts from reference TRBV15 and TRBJ2-5): DAMVIQNPRYQVTQFGKPVTLSCSQTLNHNVMYWYQQKSSQAPKLLFHYYDKDFNNEADTPDNFQSRRPNTSFCFLDIRSPGLGDTAMYLCATSRVGETQYFGPGTRLLVL.

Only a few counts were recorded for this clone. The V gene is TRBV19, the J gene TRBJ2-2; D is unclear. CDR1 and CDR2 from the germline V gene are LNHDA and SQIVND (reference sequence). V was cut by 5 bases and J by 5 bases, with 12 bases left in between. This CDR3 comprises 14 residues. The CDR3 protein is CASSRAALTGELFF. The CDR3 nucleotides read TGTGCCAGTAGTCGTGCGGCACTAACCGGGGAGCTGTTTTTT.

This clone was seen a few times. V usage is TRBV29-1 and J usage is TRBJ2-7; D not resolved. The V gene's germline CDR1 is SQVTM and CDR2 ANQGSEA. The CDR3 is 14 residues long. V lost 6 bases and J 3 bases, leaving 18 bases between the germline ends. In nucleotides, the CDR3 is TGCAGCGTCCTACCTCATGACCGGAACTACGAGCAGTACTTC. This gives the protein CSVLPHDRNYEQYF.

This chain uses TRBV25-1 with TRBJ1-2; TRBD1 aligns across 8 bases. This CDR3 spans 16 amino acids. Trimming removed 0 bases from V and 3 bases from J; junction bases left unmatched: 6. Germline loops: CDR1 MGHDK, CDR2 SYGVNS. The CDR3 spells CASSEYPDRADYGYTF. The CDR3 DNA reads TGTGCCAGCAGTGAATACCCGGACAGGGCAGACTATGGCTACACCTTC.

V gene TRBV7-9 combines with J gene TRBJ2-7; 8 bases are a match to TRBD1. In germline, CDR1 is SEHNR, CDR2 FQNEAQ (reference sequence). The CDR3 length is 15 residues. V was clipped by 4 bases and J by 3 bases; unmatched bases: 8. The CDR3 bases are TGTGCCAGCAGCTCGGACAGGGACCTTTACTACGAGCAGTACTTC. Amino acids: CASSSDRDLYYEQYF.

V and J are TRBV2 and TRBJ2-7; D gene ambiguous. Germline V CDR1 and CDR2: SNHLY, FYNNEI. Trimming shortened V by 5 bases and J by 7 bases, and 12 bases separated the two germline ends. The CDR3 spans 12 residues. CDR3 in amino acids: CASSLDVGEQYF. Written as DNA, the CDR3 is TGTGCCAGCAGTCTGGACGTCGGGGAGCAGTACTTC.

In its sample, this clone was seen a few times. The J gene is TRBJ1-2, the V gene TRBV9; D is unresolved. From germline, CDR1 is SGDLS and CDR2 YYNGEE. Trimming took 0 bases from V and 0 from J, leaving 9 bases between them. The CDR3 is 15 residues long. CDR3 loop: CASSVAGLPNYGYTF. For the CDR3, the DNA is TGTGCCAGCAGCGTAGCCGGTCTTCCTAACTATGGCTACACCTTC.

The count of this clone is one. This chain links TRBV19 with TRBJ1-5; D unresolved. V lost 6 bases and J 0 bases, leaving 9 bases between the germline ends. The CDR3 extends over 14 amino acids. The germline gives CDR1 LNHDA, CDR2 SQIVND (reference sequence). CDR3 bases: TGTGCCAGTAGCAGGCAGAATAGCAATCAGCCCCAGCATTTT. Amino acids: CASSRQNSNQPQHF.

The chain is built from TRBV7-9 and TRBJ2-5; TRBD1 might be the D (6 bases). The CDR3 totals 15 residues. Trimming shortened V by 4 bases and J by 1 base, and 13 bases separated the two germline ends. Germline CDR1 SEHNR, CDR2 FQNEAQ (reference sequence). The CDR3 loop reads CASSSYGQPQETQYF. Here the CDR3 DNA reads TGTGCCAGCAGCTCCTACGGACAGCCCCAAGAGACCCAGTACTTC.

The chain uses TRBV27 and TRBJ1-5, with a possible D match to TRBD1 (6 bases). The CDR3 totals 17 residues. V gave up 6 bases and J gave up 1 base, with 19 bases separating them. Germline loops: CDR1 MNHEY, CDR2 SMNVEV (reference sequence). CDR3 DNA sequence: TGTGCCAGCAGCCGCACGGCGGGGGCGGGGAGCAATCAGCCCCAGCATTTT. Its protein is CASSRTAGAGSNQPQHF.

Here the CDR3 reads CAINMGTGELFF. The CDR3 nucleotides are TGTGCCATCAACATGGGGACCGGGGAGCTGTTTTTT. The chain recombines TRBV10-3 with TRBJ2-2; no clear D. This CDR3 spans 12 amino acids. Trimming removed 7 bases from V and 5 bases from J, with 8 bases in between. CDR1 ENHRY and CDR2 SYGVKD come from the germline V gene.

This sequence joins TRBV10-3 and TRBJ2-2; 9 bases fit TRBD1. The CDR3 is made up of 15 amino acids. In germline, CDR1 is ENHRY, CDR2 SYGVKD. J was trimmed by 6 bases and V by 6 bases; bases with no gene match: 8. The chain's CDR3 is CAIRDRGLGPGELFF. The CDR3 coding sequence is TGTGCCATCAGGGACAGGGGTCTAGGACCCGGGGAGCTGTTTTTT.

The chain employs TRBV7-3 and TRBJ2-7, with D possibly TRBD2 on 6 matching bases. This CDR3 has 15 residues. The germline CDR1 and CDR2 sequences are SGHTA and FQGTGA. V was shortened by 2 bases and J by 1 base, with 12 bases between the two germline ends. CDR3 amino acids: CASSLGTGSSYEQYF. As DNA, the CDR3 is TGTGCCAGCAGCTTAGGCACCGGGAGTTCCTACGAGCAGTACTTC.

This clone was observed a few times. The chain has TRBV29-1 and TRBJ1-4, with a weak D call TRBD1 (5 bases). Germline loops: CDR1 SQVTM, CDR2 ANQGSEA. The CDR3 contains 13 residues. The V end was cut by 4 bases, the J end by 1 base, with 7 bases between. The CDR3 nucleotides read TGCAGCGTTGGGCAGGGAACTAATGAAAAACTGTTTTTT. It codes for CSVGQGTNEKLFF.

The rearrangement joins TRBV7-2 to TRBJ1-4, with 8 bases lining up with TRBD1. This CDR3 is 14 amino acids long. After removal of 6 bases from V and 10 bases from J, the junction contained 10 bases not matched to a gene. Germline CDR1 reads SGHTA; CDR2 reads FQGNSA. This CDR3 reads CASSPGGNLGKLFF. The CDR3 nucleotides are TGTGCCAGCAGTCCAGGGGGCAATTTGGGAAAACTGTTTTTT.

CDR3 amino acids: CATSQGVAGGQETQYF. The CDR3 bases are TGTGCCACCAGCCAGGGGGTAGCGGGCGGCCAAGAGACCCAGTACTTC. This chain joins TRBV15 and TRBJ2-5; D possibly uses TRBD1 or TRBD2 (7 bases each). V lost 5 bases to trimming and J lost 1 base, with 17 bases between them. The CDR3 spans 16 residues. The germline CDR1 and CDR2 sequences are LNHNV and YYDKDF (reference sequence).

This clone appeared a few times. This chain uses TRBV5-4 with TRBJ2-5; 7 positions match TRBD1. The germline CDR1 and CDR2 sequences are SGHNT and YYREEE (reference sequence). The V and J ends lost 4 bases and 9 bases, in that order; junction bases with no gene match: 15. This CDR3 has 15 amino acids. The CDR3 region is CASSPSVTVQGSQYF. The CDR3 DNA is TGTGCCAGCAGCCCGTCCGTAACGGTACAGGGGTCCCAGTACTTC.

The chain recombines TRBV7-2 with TRBJ2-5; D perhaps matches TRBD2 (5 bases). In germline, CDR1 is SGHTA, CDR2 FQGNSA. V lost 5 bases and J lost 4, with 11 bases in between. This CDR3 contains 13 residues. This CDR3 is CASSPGYGETQYF. CDR3 bases: TGTGCCAGCAGCCCGGGGTATGGAGAGACCCAGTACTTC. The variable domain in full, completed from reference TRBV7-2 and TRBJ2-5, reads GAGVSQSPSNKVTEKGKDVELRCDPISGHTALYWYRQSLGQGLEFLIYFQGNSAPDKSGLPSDRFSAERTGGSVSTLTIQRTQQEDSAVYLCASSPGYGETQYFGPGTRLLVL.